Presented here are 3 T cell receptor beta chains from one specimen sequenced in a study of cytomegalovirus exposure and HLA in healthy donors. This PCR relied on a set of 60 Vbeta primers and 13 Jbeta primers. Profiled with immunoSEQ multiplex PCR; TCRdb holds only in-frame clones, not every one. Among 50,000 to 60,000 clones, around 70% were seen once, and the ten largest hold 2.5% to 3%. The sample consisted of PBMCs. These receptors all come from a man aged 18 to 30 in good health and CMV-seronegative.

V is TRBV19 and J is TRBJ1-3; D gene uncertain. Trimming left V 8 bases short and J 1 base short, with 3 bases between. The germline gives CDR1 LNHDA, CDR2 SQIVND (reference sequence). This CDR3 spans 11 amino acids. The CDR3 loop is CASLSGNTIYF. For the CDR3, the DNA is TGTGCCAGTCTATCTGGAAACACCATATATTTT. Full variable domain (missing parts from reference TRBV19 and TRBJ1-3): DGGITQSPKYLFRKEGQNVTLSCEQNLNHDAMYWYRQDPGQGLRLIYYSQIVNDFQKGDIAEGYSVSREKKESFPLTVTSAQKNPTAFYLCASLSGNTIYFGEGSWLTVV.

The chain combines TRBV11-2 with TRBJ2-3; D may be TRBD1 (5 bases). Germline loops: CDR1 SGHAT, CDR2 FQNNGV. The V end lost 4 bases, the J end lost 4 bases, and 15 bases lay between the germline ends. CDR3 length: 15 amino acids. CDR3 amino acids: CASSSSLTVADTQYF. The CDR3, as DNA: TGTGCCAGCAGCTCAAGCCTGACAGTCGCAGATACGCAGTATTTT.

V and J are TRBV13 and TRBJ1-2, with a possible D match to TRBD1 (6 bases). This CDR3 has 16 amino acids. Germline CDR1 is PRHDT and CDR2 is FYEKMQ (reference sequence). Trimming left V 7 bases short and J 7 bases short, with 25 bases between. In DNA, the CDR3 is TGTGCCAGCATCGGACGGTGGGACACACATCTTAGTGGCTACACCTTC. It is translated as CASIGRWDTHLSGYTF.